The 3 T cell receptor beta chains presented below share a single source sample, sequenced in a study of blood T cell repertoires in COVID-19. Using immunoSEQ multiplex PCR, the repertoire was profiled, and TCRdb retains in-frame clones only, with some absent. The table shows 160,000 or so clones, with about 86% occurring only once. Sequenced input: peripheral blood. The receptors here all came from a woman between 70 and 85 years old with COVID-19, enrolled during active disease.

J is TRBJ1-3 and V is TRBV21-1; TRBD1 was called by the table and not checked on the DNA. TRBV21-1 is described as a pseudogene. The CDR3 has 14 amino acids. The CDR3, as DNA: TGTGCCAGCAGCAAAGAGGCAGGGATCAGCACCATATATTTT. Encoded protein: CASSKEAGISTIYF.

The V gene is TRBV30, the J gene TRBJ1-1; D is unresolved. Germline V lookup: CDR1 GTSNPN, CDR2 SVGIG (reference sequence). V lost 3 bases, J lost 1 base, and 9 bases lay in between. The CDR3 contains 13 residues. The CDR3, as DNA: TGTGCCTGGAGAACCCAGTCGAACACTGAAGCTTTCTTT. Translating gives CAWRTQSNTEAFF.

The CDR3 DNA sequence: TGTGCCAGCAGTTGGGGGACTAATAATGAAAAACTGTTTTTT. The encoded protein is CASSWGTNNEKLFF. The chain links TRBV6-5 to TRBJ1-4, with a weak D call TRBD1 (5 bases). CDR1 is MNHEY, CDR2 SVGAGI, per germline. V was trimmed by 4 bases and J by 4 bases, leaving 10 bases between them. The CDR3 consists of 14 residues.